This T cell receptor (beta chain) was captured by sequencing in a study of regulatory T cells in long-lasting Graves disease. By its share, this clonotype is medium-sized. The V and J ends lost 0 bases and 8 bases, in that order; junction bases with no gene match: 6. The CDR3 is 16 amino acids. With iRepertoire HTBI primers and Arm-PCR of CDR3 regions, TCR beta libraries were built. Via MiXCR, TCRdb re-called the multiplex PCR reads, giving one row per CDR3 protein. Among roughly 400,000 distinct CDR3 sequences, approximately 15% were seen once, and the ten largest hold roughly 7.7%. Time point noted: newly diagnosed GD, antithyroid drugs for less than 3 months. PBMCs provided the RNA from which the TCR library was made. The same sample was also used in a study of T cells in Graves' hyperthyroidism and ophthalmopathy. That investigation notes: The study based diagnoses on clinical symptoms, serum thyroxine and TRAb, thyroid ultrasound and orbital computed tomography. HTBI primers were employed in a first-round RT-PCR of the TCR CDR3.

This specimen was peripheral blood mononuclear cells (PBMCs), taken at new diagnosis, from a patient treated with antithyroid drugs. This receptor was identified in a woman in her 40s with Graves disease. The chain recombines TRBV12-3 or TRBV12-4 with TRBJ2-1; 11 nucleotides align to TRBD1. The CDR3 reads CASSLASGQGADEQFF. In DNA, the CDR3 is TGTGCCAGCAGTTTAGCGTCAGGACAGGGGGCTGATGAGCAGTTCTTC.